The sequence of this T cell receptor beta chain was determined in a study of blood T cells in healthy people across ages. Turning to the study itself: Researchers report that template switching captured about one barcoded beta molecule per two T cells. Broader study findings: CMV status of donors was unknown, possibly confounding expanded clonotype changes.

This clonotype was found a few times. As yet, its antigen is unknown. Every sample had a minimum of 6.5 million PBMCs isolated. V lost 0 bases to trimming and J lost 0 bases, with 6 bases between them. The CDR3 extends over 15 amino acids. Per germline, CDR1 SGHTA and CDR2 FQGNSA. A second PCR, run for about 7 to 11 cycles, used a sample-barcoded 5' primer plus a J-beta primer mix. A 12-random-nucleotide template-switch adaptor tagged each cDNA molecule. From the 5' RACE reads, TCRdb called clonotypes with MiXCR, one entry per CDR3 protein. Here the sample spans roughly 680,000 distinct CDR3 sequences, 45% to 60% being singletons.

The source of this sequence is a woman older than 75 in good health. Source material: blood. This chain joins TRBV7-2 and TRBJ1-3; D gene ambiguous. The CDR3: CASSLARDSGNTIYF. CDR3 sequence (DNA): TGTGCCAGCAGCTTAGCCCGGGACTCTGGAAACACCATATATTTT.